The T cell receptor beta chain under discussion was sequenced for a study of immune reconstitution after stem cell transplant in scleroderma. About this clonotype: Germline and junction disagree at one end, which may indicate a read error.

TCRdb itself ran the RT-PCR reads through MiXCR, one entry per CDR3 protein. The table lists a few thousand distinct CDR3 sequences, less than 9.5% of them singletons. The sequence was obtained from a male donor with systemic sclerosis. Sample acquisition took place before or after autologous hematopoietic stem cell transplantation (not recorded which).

CDR3 sequence: CGVSRANQETQYF. In nucleotides, the CDR3 is TGCGGCGTTTCCCGGGCCAACCAAGAGACCCAGTACTTC. The rearrangement joins TRBV29-1 to TRBJ2-5; D gene unclear. The CDR3 is 13 residues long. From germline, CDR1 is SQVTM and CDR2 ANQGSEA. Complete variable domain (other parts from reference TRBV29-1 and TRBJ2-5): SAVISQKPSRDICQRGTSLTIQCQVDSQVTMMFWYRQQPGQSLTLIATANQGSEATYESGFVIDKFPISRPNLTFSTLTVSNMSPEDSSIYLCGVSRANQETQYFGPGTRLLVL.